This TCR beta chain was documented in a study of T cell responses to AZD1222 COVID-19 vaccine. Whole-study findings and limits: After two AZD1222 doses, spike-specific TCR breadth and depth rose versus day 0. Scientists sampled the repertoires only once the peak T cell response had passed.

V lost 0 bases, J lost 4 bases, and 9 bases lay in between. Germline V lookup: CDR1 MGHRA, CDR2 YSYEKL. The CDR3 is made up of 15 amino acids. On this clone itself: What it recognizes is unknown.

TCRdb's copy holds only in-frame clones and misses some; the assay was immunoSEQ multiplex PCR. This sample yields 80,000 to 100,000 clones, of which approximately 83% are seen a single time; around 3.6% belongs to the top ten. The gene calls are TRBV4-1 and TRBJ1-4; a possible D gene is TRBD1 (6 bases). This receptor was obtained from an adult who received the AZD1222 COVID-19 vaccine. This specimen consisted of peripheral blood, obtained 28 days after the second AZD1222 dose. CDR3 coding DNA: TGCGCCAGCAGCCAAGAGGGAGGGGGTAATGAAAAACTGTTTTTT. Amino acid sequence: CASSQEGGGNEKLFF.